The 16 T cell receptor beta chains presented below share a single source sample, sequenced in a study of shared clonotypes between healthy human individuals. Measured with immunoSEQ multiplex PCR; TCRdb has only the in-frame clones, and not every one. The sample lists 110,000 or so clones, over 65% occurring once. Sequencing used memory CD8+ T cells sorted from blood. The subset here: CD45RO+ cells pooled with CCR7-negative TemRA cells. The origin of the receptors is a woman aged 30 to 39 in good health.

This rearrangement joins TRBV6-1 to TRBJ2-4; D unresolved. The length of the CDR3 is 12 residues. V gave up 8 bases and J gave up 9 bases, with 14 bases separating them. The germline CDR1 and CDR2 sequences are MNHNS and SASEGT. CDR3 nucleotides: TGTGCCAGCTTAAGCACAGTGGCCATTCAGTACTTC. It translates to CASLSTVAIQYF.

The CDR3, as DNA: TGTGCCATCAGTGAGTCGGTTGCTCGGACTAGCGGGAGGCAATTATCCTACGAGCAGTACTTC. It codes for CAISESVARTSGRQLSYEQYF. The chain recombines TRBV10-3 with TRBJ2-7; 14 nucleotides line up with TRBD2. The CDR3 is made up of 21 amino acids. CDR1 is ENHRY and CDR2 is SYGVKD in the germline V gene. The ends lost 0 bases at V and 1 base at J; junction bases unmatched: 14.

About this clone itself: Other DNA sequences within the sample encode an identical CDR3. This rearrangement joins TRBV7-9 to TRBJ1-1, with 7 bases aligning to TRBD1. Trimming cost V 5 bases and J 3 bases; bases outside gene matches: 3. This CDR3 spans 13 amino acids. Germline V lookup: CDR1 SEHNR, CDR2 FQNEAQ (reference sequence). The CDR3 nucleotides are TGTGCCAGCAGCATTCAGGGGGACACTGAAGCTTTCTTT. Translating it yields CASSIQGDTEAFF.

The chain recombines TRBV2 with TRBJ2-7; 9 bases are shared with TRBD2. The trim removed 5 bases at V and 2 bases at J, leaving 16 bases unmatched. Germline loops: CDR1 SNHLY, CDR2 FYNNEI. The length of the CDR3 is 18 residues. This CDR3 reads CASSKSPASGNPPYEQYF. In DNA, the CDR3 is TGTGCCAGCAGTAAGTCTCCGGCTAGCGGGAATCCACCCTACGAGCAGTACTTC.

In this sample, this clone turned up a few times. The rearrangement uses TRBV6-1 and TRBJ1-3, with no clear D. The CDR3 contains 15 residues. Between the trimmed V and J ends, which lost 7 bases and 1 base, there was a span of 14 bases. Germline CDR1 MNHNS, CDR2 SASEGT. CDR3 bases: TGTGCCAGCACTGAGGGAGGCCTTTCTGGAAACACCATATATTTT. Its translation is CASTEGGLSGNTIYF.

This sequence joins TRBV21-1 and TRBJ2-4. TRBV21-1 is a pseudogene locus. The CDR3 has 16 amino acids. CDR3 sequence reads: CASSKDGGWGKNIQYF. Written as DNA, the CDR3 is TGTGCCAGCAGCAAAGACGGCGGGTGGGGGAAAAACATTCAGTACTTC.

The CDR3 region is CASSEGSGGYGYTF. CDR3 sequence (DNA): TGTGCCAGCAGTGAAGGGTCAGGGGGCTATGGCTACACCTTC. The rearrangement uses TRBV6-5 and TRBJ1-2, with 7 bases lining up with TRBD1. The CDR3 contains 14 residues. Germline loops: CDR1 MNHEY, CDR2 SVGAGI. Germline trimming cut 5 bases from V and 4 bases from J; bases unmatched to any gene: 7.

This clone was seen more than once but under ten times. The chain joins TRBV4-1 to TRBJ2-5; 15 nucleotides line up with TRBD2. The CDR3 length is 18 residues. The germline CDR1 and CDR2 sequences are MGHRA and YSYEKL. V was clipped by 5 bases and J by 5 bases; unmatched bases: 12. In nucleotides, the CDR3 is TGCGCCAGCAGCACCGGACTAGCGGGAGGGCCTAGTTCGGAGACCCAGTACTTC. This gives the protein CASSTGLAGGPSSETQYF.

The chain uses TRBV5-1 and TRBJ1-4; 7 bases align to TRBD1. The CDR3 is made up of 15 amino acids. Germline CDR1 reads SGHRS; CDR2 reads YFSETQ. After removal of 9 bases from V and 0 bases from J, the junction contained 8 bases not matched to a gene. The CDR3 nucleotides read TGCGCCACCCGACAGGGTTACGCAACTAATGAAAAACTGTTTTTT. It encodes CATRQGYATNEKLFF.

The rearrangement joins TRBV28 to TRBJ2-2; D possibly corresponds to TRBD1 (5 bases). Trimming pared 5 bases from V and 0 bases from J, leaving 13 bases between. The V gene's germline CDR1 is MDHEN and CDR2 SYDVKM. This CDR3 contains 16 residues. The CDR3 spells CASSARTIANTGELFF. The CDR3 DNA is TGTGCCAGCAGTGCCCGGACAATCGCGAACACCGGGGAGCTGTTTTTT.

This clone is a singleton in its sample. V and J are TRBV7-2 and TRBJ1-2, with 7 bases that match TRBD1. The CDR3 runs 16 residues. The germline V gene has CDR1 SGHTA and CDR2 FQGNSA. The trim removed 2 bases at V and 6 bases at J, leaving 12 bases unmatched. The CDR3 protein is CASSLSIMWTGDGYTF. In DNA, the CDR3 is TGTGCCAGCAGCTTATCGATTATGTGGACAGGCGATGGCTACACCTTC.

Concerning this clone: One end of the junction is discordant with germline, which a read error may explain. The chain is built from TRBV9 and TRBJ2-2, with 9 bases lining up with TRBD2. CDR3 length equals 19 residues. Germline-derived CDR1 and CDR2 are SGDLS and YYNGEE. CDR3 in DNA: TGTGCCAGCAGCGTAGAGGCTTGGAGCGGGAGGATGAACGCCGGGGAGCTGTTTTTT. Translation: CASSVEAWSGRMNAGELFF.

The chain recombines TRBV6-1 with TRBJ2-3; TRBD1 matches at 8 bases. V lost 3 bases to trimming and J lost 1 base; unmatched junction nucleotides: 6. Germline CDR1 MNHNS, CDR2 SASEGT. The CDR3 contains 16 residues. CDR3: CASSEPPGQGTDTQYF. DNA for the CDR3: TGTGCCAGCAGTGAGCCCCCGGGACAGGGCACAGATACGCAGTATTTT.

The chain couples TRBV6-1 to TRBJ1-5; D perhaps matches TRBD1 (6 bases). Germline V gene sequence: CDR1 MNHNS, CDR2 SASEGT. Deletions cut 8 bases from V and 7 bases from J, with 12 bases between. The CDR3 totals 12 residues. This CDR3 is CASLGGWQPQHF. CDR3 sequence (DNA): TGTGCCAGCCTAGGGGGATGGCAGCCCCAGCATTTT.

The CDR3 nucleotides read TGTGCCAGCAGTTTTTCCGGACAGGGCTACAGGACTGAAGCTTTCTTT. Protein sequence: CASSFSGQGYRTEAFF. The chain links TRBV6-5 to TRBJ1-1, with TRBD1 identical over 8 bases. The trim removed 4 bases at V and 5 bases at J, leaving 12 bases unmatched. Germline values: CDR1 MNHEY, CDR2 SVGAGI. The CDR3 extends over 16 amino acids.

This chain joins TRBV2 and TRBJ2-5; D is unresolved. The DNA end is more similar to TRBJ2-7, so the J call may be wrong. CDR1 SNHLY and CDR2 FYNNEI come from the germline V gene. The CDR3 consists of 12 residues. The CDR3 DNA is TGTGCCAGCAGTGATCTGAGCTACGAGCAGTACTTC. It codes for CASSDLSYEQYF.